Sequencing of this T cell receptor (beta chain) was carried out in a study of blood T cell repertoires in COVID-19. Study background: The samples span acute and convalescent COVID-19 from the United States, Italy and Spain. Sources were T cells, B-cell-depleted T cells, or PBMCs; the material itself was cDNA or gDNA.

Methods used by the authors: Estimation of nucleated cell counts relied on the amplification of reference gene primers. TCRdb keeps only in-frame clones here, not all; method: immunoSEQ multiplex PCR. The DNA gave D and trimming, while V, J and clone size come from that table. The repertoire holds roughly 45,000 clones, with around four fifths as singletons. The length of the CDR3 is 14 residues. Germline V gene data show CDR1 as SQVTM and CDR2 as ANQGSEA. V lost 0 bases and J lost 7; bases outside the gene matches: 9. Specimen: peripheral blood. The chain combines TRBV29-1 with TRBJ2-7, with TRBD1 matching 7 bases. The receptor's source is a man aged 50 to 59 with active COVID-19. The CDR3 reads CSVEDSDRVREQYF. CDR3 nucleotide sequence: TGCAGCGTTGAAGATTCCGACAGGGTCCGGGAGCAGTACTTC.